The sequence of this T cell receptor beta chain was determined in a study of blood T cell repertoires in COVID-19. Looking at the study overall: Acute and convalescent COVID-19 specimens originated in the United States, Italy and Spain. The cDNA or gDNA used as material had been derived from T cells, B-cell-depleted T cells, or PBMCs.

Germline assignment: CDR1 SGHVS and CDR2 FQNEAQ. This CDR3 region has 14 residues. Trimming left V 2 bases short and J 0 bases short, with 7 bases between. Authors' processing steps: Reference gene primers were amplified, and this amplification served to estimate nucleated cell counts. Repertoires were generated with immunoSEQ multiplex PCR, while TCRdb's copy carries only in-frame clones and drops some. The DNA gave D and trimming, while V, J and clone size come from that table. The sample has tens of thousands of clones; about 81% are singletons. The clonotype was recovered from a human donor in a cohort sampled during active COVID-19. The sequencing input was peripheral blood. The chain links TRBV7-8 to TRBJ2-5; D is undetermined. The CDR3: CASSLSMYQETQYF. CDR3 nucleotide sequence: TGTGCCAGCAGCTTATCTATGTACCAAGAGACCCAGTACTTC.